Listed here are 10 T cell receptor beta chains from one sample, sequenced in a study of technical replicates of blood from a handful of donors. Produced via immunoSEQ multiplex PCR; TCRdb's table is partial and in-frame only. This sample has some 75,000 clones, with about 97% found just once. Sequences were obtained from T cells isolated from PBMCs. The receptors were gathered from a human donor in good health.

The J gene is TRBJ2-4, the V gene TRBV5-6; D remains ambiguous. Germline lookup yields CDR1 SGHDT and CDR2 YYEEEE. V was trimmed by 1 base and J by 2 bases, leaving 10 bases between them. The CDR3 is 15 amino acids. The CDR3 coding sequence is TGTGCCAGCAGCTTGATCGATGCGTCCAAAAACATTCAGTACTTC. Encoded protein: CASSLIDASKNIQYF.

A word on this clone: The sample contains more than one DNA sequence encoding this CDR3. DNA for the CDR3: TGCGCCAGCAGCTTGGACATGAACACTGAAGCTTTCTTT. Translating gives CASSLDMNTEAFF. The gene calls are TRBV5-1 and TRBJ1-1, with D unclear. This CDR3 has 13 residues. The germline V gene has CDR1 SGHRS and CDR2 YFSETQ. The V end lost 0 bases, the J end lost 0 bases, and 3 bases lay between the germline ends.

The genes are TRBV10-2 and TRBJ2-7, with TRBD1 as a possible D gene (6 bases). In germline, CDR1 is WSHSY, CDR2 SAAADI. V lost 6 bases and J 6 bases, leaving 15 bases between the germline ends. The CDR3 consists of 13 residues. DNA for the CDR3: TGCGCCAGCAGCTCCGGGACATATGGCGAGCAGTACTTC. Translated, it gives CASSSGTYGEQYF.

The gene calls are TRBV27 and TRBJ2-1; TRBD2 aligns across 7 bases. This CDR3 has 16 residues. The ends lost 2 bases at V and 2 bases at J; junction bases unmatched: 6. The germline V gene has CDR1 MNHEY and CDR2 SMNVEV (reference sequence). The CDR3 region is CASSLEGGSPYNEQFF. In DNA form, the CDR3 reads TGTGCCAGCAGTTTAGAGGGCGGGAGCCCCTACAATGAGCAGTTCTTC.

The rearrangement uses TRBV6-5 and TRBJ2-3; 7 bases agree with TRBD2. Germline V gives CDR1 MNHEY, CDR2 SVGAGI. Trimming took 4 bases from V and 3 from J; bases not matched to a gene: 4. The CDR3 spans 14 residues. CDR3 amino acids: CASSSGLVTDTQYF. CDR3 DNA sequence: TGTGCCAGCAGTTCCGGACTAGTAACAGATACGCAGTATTTT.

V usage is TRBV29-1 and J usage is TRBJ2-7, with 7 bases identical to TRBD2. The V and J ends lost 7 bases and 6 bases, in that order; junction bases with no gene match: 6. The V gene's germline CDR1 is SQVTM and CDR2 ANQGSEA. The CDR3 covers 11 residues. As DNA, the CDR3 is TGCAGCGGGGGGGGAGGTGGCGAGCAGTACTTC. Its translation: CSGGGGGEQYF.

V gene TRBV13 combines with J gene TRBJ1-1; 7 nucleotides line up with TRBD1. This CDR3 spans 16 amino acids. CDR1 and CDR2 (germline): PRHDT, FYEKMQ (reference sequence). V dropped 6 bases and J dropped 0; count of bases not matched to a gene: 10. The CDR3: CASSDSGTELNTEAFF. The DNA for the CDR3 is TGTGCCAGCAGTGACTCCGGGACAGAATTGAACACTGAAGCTTTCTTT.

The chain is built from TRBV11-2 and TRBJ1-5, with 7 nucleotides matching TRBD1. The length of the CDR3 is 14 residues. Germline lookup yields CDR1 SGHAT and CDR2 FQNNGV. The ends lost 5 bases at V and 1 base at J; junction bases unmatched: 2. The CDR3 DNA reads as TGTGCCAGCAGCACGACAGGGAGCAATCAGCCCCAGCATTTT. It is translated as CASSTTGSNQPQHF.

The gene calls are TRBV30 and TRBJ2-1; TRBD2 matches 8 bases. This CDR3 region has 17 residues. Germline values: CDR1 GTSNPN, CDR2 SVGIG (reference sequence). The V gene end was trimmed by 1 base and the J gene end by 6 bases; junction bases not matched to a gene: 14. The CDR3 DNA follows: TGTGCCTGGAGTGGGGGTGGGTGGACCGGGACTAGCAATGAGCAGTTCTTC. Translated: CAWSGGGWTGTSNEQFF.

The chain has TRBV5-4 and TRBJ2-2; TRBD2 matches 14 bases. Per the germline V gene, CDR1 is SGHNT and CDR2 is YYREEE (reference sequence). The CDR3 is 16 residues long. The V segment lost 0 bases and the J segment 5 bases; nucleotides outside the gene matches: 0. In DNA, the CDR3 is TGTGCCAGCAGCTTGGGACTAGCGGGAGGGACCGGGGAGCTGTTTTTT. Its protein is CASSLGLAGGTGELFF.